These 31 T cell receptor beta chains originate from one sample sequenced in a study of CD8+CD57+ T cells in acquired aplastic anemia. Before being chosen for sequencing, patients had shown CD8+CD57+ cell expansion by flow cytometry. The template used for profiling TCR beta VDJ and CDR3 was genomic DNA. One entry per CDR3 protein, called by TCRdb with MiXCR from the reads. Of about 120,000 distinct CDR3 sequences listed, about two fifths were seen once; the top ten hold roughly 2.7%. The sequenced material came from sorted CD4+, CD8+, or CD8+CD57+ T cells (not recorded which) from PBMCs. The receptors here all came from a human donor with aplastic anemia.

This clonotype was seen repeatedly, ten times or more. This chain connects TRBV10-3 to TRBJ2-5, with a possible D match to TRBD2 (6 bases). With 7 bases removed from V and 3 bases from J, the gap between germline ends came to 12 bases. The germline V gene has CDR1 ENHRY and CDR2 SYGVKD. The CDR3 consists of 13 residues. In DNA, the CDR3 is TGTGCCATCACCCCGTCGGGGGAAGAGACCCAGTACTTC. It encodes CAITPSGEETQYF.

The chain carries TRBV5-1 and TRBJ2-1, with a weak D call TRBD2 (6 bases). Germline V gene data show CDR1 as SGHRS and CDR2 as YFSETQ. The CDR3 has 17 residues. Between the trimmed V and J ends, which lost 0 bases and 0 bases, there was a span of 13 bases. In DNA form, the CDR3 reads TGCGCCAGCAGCTTGGGAGGCGGGACCCTCTCCTACAATGAGCAGTTCTTC. It codes for CASSLGGGTLSYNEQFF.

This clonotype was observed many times. The chain employs TRBV6-1 and TRBJ1-3; 7 positions agree with TRBD1. J lost 0 bases, V lost 7 bases, and 6 bases had no gene match. This CDR3 has 15 amino acids. The germline CDR1 and CDR2 sequences are MNHNS and SASEGT. CDR3 in amino acids: CASTRTGRSGNTIYF. As DNA, the CDR3 is TGTGCCAGCACCAGGACAGGCCGCTCTGGAAACACCATATATTTT.

There are a few counts of this clonotype. With a much larger clone just one base away, this may be a read error. The CDR3 DNA sequence: TGTGCCGGCAGCGTCGACAGGAGGAACACTGAAGCTTTCTTT. It codes for CAGSVDRRNTEAFF. This chain uses TRBV7-9 with TRBJ1-1, with D maybe TRBD1 (6 bases). The CDR3 loop spans 14 amino acids. CDR1 and CDR2 (germline): SEHNR, FQNEAQ (reference sequence). Looking up the rest from reference TRBV7-9 and TRBJ1-1 gives the full variable domain: DTGVSQNPRHKITKRGQNVTFRCDPISEHNRLYWYRQTLGQGPEFLTYFQNEAQLEKSRLLSDRFSAERPKGSFSTLEIQRTEQGDSAMYLCAGSVDRRNTEAFFGQGTRLTVV.

This clonotype was recorded a few times. The chain employs TRBV4-1 and TRBJ1-1; TRBD1 aligns across 7 bases. J lost 1 base, V lost 4 bases, and 9 bases had no gene match. The V gene's germline CDR1 is MGHRA and CDR2 YSYEKL. The CDR3 is 16 amino acids. The CDR3 nucleotides are TGCGCCAGCAGCCGCGTTTCGGGACAGAGGAACACTGAAGCTTTCTTT. This codes for CASSRVSGQRNTEAFF.

This clonotype was detected many times. V and J are TRBV27 and TRBJ1-6; maybe TRBD1 (5 bases). V lost 8 bases to trimming and J lost 3 bases, with 20 bases between them. The CDR3 length is 17 residues. The germline V gene encodes CDR1 MNHEY and CDR2 SMNVEV (reference sequence). The CDR3 sequence is CASGVLWTPDYNSPLHF. DNA for the CDR3: TGTGCCAGCGGTGTTCTTTGGACACCGGACTATAATTCACCCCTCCACTTT.

In its sample, this clonotype was seen many times. The CDR3 DNA follows: TGCGCCAGCAGCTTGGCAGGGGGACGGCATGGAAACACCATATATTTT. It codes for CASSLAGGRHGNTIYF. J is TRBJ1-3 and V is TRBV5-1, with TRBD1 matching 7 bases. Germline trimming cut 0 bases from V and 3 bases from J; bases unmatched to any gene: 6. Germline CDR1 reads SGHRS; CDR2 reads YFSETQ. The CDR3 covers 16 residues.

This clonotype was detected ten times or more. The chain links TRBV4-3 to TRBJ2-7; tentatively, D is TRBD2 (6 bases). The germline V gene encodes CDR1 LGHNA and CDR2 YSLEER. The CDR3 has 15 residues. V was pared by 0 bases and J by 1 base, with 10 bases between. This CDR3 reads CASSQDHGSSYEQYF. The CDR3 nucleotides read TGCGCCAGCAGCCAAGATCACGGGAGTTCCTACGAGCAGTACTTC.

As to this clonotype: Just one base apart from a much larger clone, this may be a read error. The chain links TRBV6-1 to TRBJ1-2; 8 nucleotides line up with TRBD1. The CDR3 is made up of 15 amino acids. V shed 6 bases and J 3 bases; nucleotides not matched to a gene: 9. The V gene's germline CDR1 is MNHNS and CDR2 SASEGT. The CDR3 here is CASRRTGSSDYGYTF. DNA for the CDR3: TGTGCCAGCAGAAGGACAGGGTCTAGTGACTATGGCTACACCTTC.

This clonotype was counted at least ten times. The genes are TRBV5-1 and TRBJ1-3; a weak D match, TRBD1 (6 bases). In germline, CDR1 is SGHRS, CDR2 YFSETQ. The CDR3 has 14 residues. The V and J ends lost 5 bases and 4 bases respectively, with 13 bases between them. CDR3 bases: TGCGCCAGCAGTGCAGGGGATTCAGGAAACACCATATATTTT. As protein: CASSAGDSGNTIYF.

This clonotype was counted ten times or more. This chain connects TRBV6-2 or TRBV6-3 to TRBJ2-1, with 8 bases aligning to TRBD1. Germline values: CDR1 MNHEY, CDR2 SVGEGT. J was trimmed by 1 base and V by 6 bases; bases with no gene match: 5. This CDR3 spans 15 amino acids. The CDR3 loop is CASRDRALSYNEQFF. Written as DNA, the CDR3 is TGTGCCAGCAGGGACAGGGCGTTGTCCTACAATGAGCAGTTCTTC.

At least ten counts were recorded for this clonotype. V gene TRBV7-9 combines with J gene TRBJ2-3; the D is unclear. Per germline, CDR1 SEHNR and CDR2 FQNEAQ (reference sequence). The CDR3 covers 12 residues. Trimming took off 4 bases at V and 4 bases at J, with 6 bases between the two ends. CDR3 residues: CASSSTSDTQYF. The DNA for the CDR3 is TGTGCCAGCAGCTCCACGTCAGATACGCAGTATTTT.

This clonotype came up a few times. The chain couples TRBV7-2 to TRBJ1-6; D is possibly TRBD1 (6 bases). The CDR3 contains 12 residues. V dropped 5 bases and J dropped 11 bases, with 10 bases sitting between them. Germline V lookup: CDR1 SGHTA, CDR2 FQGNSA. This chain's CDR3 is CASSLRGPPLHF. CDR3 in DNA: TGTGCCAGCAGCCTCAGGGGTCCACCCCTCCACTTT.

The table lists this clonotype with many counts. The gene calls are TRBV4-1 and TRBJ2-5, with D possibly TRBD2 on 6 matching bases. This CDR3 comprises 16 residues. Germline-derived CDR1 and CDR2 are MGHRA and YSYEKL. V gave up 4 bases and J gave up 4 bases, with 19 bases separating them. CDR3 loop: CASSPPGWGVTETQYF. Written as DNA, the CDR3 is TGCGCCAGCAGCCCCCCCGGTTGGGGGGTCACAGAGACCCAGTACTTC.

A note on this clonotype: One base away lies a much larger clone, so this may be a sequencing read error. This CDR3 fails to terminate in the conserved phenylalanine or tryptophan, so it likely reflects a read error. The rearrangement uses TRBV3-1 and TRBJ2-7; D not certain. V dropped 4 bases and J dropped 4 bases, with 14 bases sitting between them. This CDR3 is built from 14 residues. Germline V gene data show CDR1 as LGHDT and CDR2 as YNNKEL (reference sequence). The CDR3 reads CASSPHIGPYEQYS. The DNA of the CDR3 is TGTGCCAGCAGCCCCCACATCGGGCCTTACGAGCAGTACTCC.

This chain connects TRBV20-1 to TRBJ1-1; D is uncertain. The CDR3 extends over 14 amino acids. Trimming left V 7 bases short and J 2 bases short, with 17 bases between. The germline V gene has CDR1 DFQATT and CDR2 SNEGSKA (reference sequence). The CDR3 reads CSVQAAHLNTEAFF. Here the CDR3 DNA reads TGCAGTGTCCAGGCCGCGCACCTAAACACTGAAGCTTTCTTT.

V gene TRBV2 combines with J gene TRBJ2-5; perhaps TRBD2 as D (7 bases). Looked up from germline, CDR1 is SNHLY and CDR2 is FYNNEI. V lost 8 bases, J lost 5 bases, and 18 bases lay in between. The CDR3 is 14 amino acids. The CDR3 protein is CASHPWGGLETQYF. The CDR3 bases are TGTGCCAGCCATCCCTGGGGGGGCCTCGAGACCCAGTACTTC.

The chain recombines TRBV2 with TRBJ2-5; 10 nucleotides agree with TRBD1. Trimming took 6 bases from V and 3 from J; bases not matched to a gene: 7. Germline loops: CDR1 SNHLY, CDR2 FYNNEI. This CDR3 comprises 15 residues. This CDR3 reads CASSSHGQGEETQYF. CDR3 coding DNA: TGTGCCAGCAGCTCCCACGGACAGGGGGAAGAGACCCAGTACTTC.

This clonotype occurred many times. The V gene is TRBV12-5, the J gene TRBJ1-1; 7 bases are shared with TRBD1. Germline V gives CDR1 LGHNT, CDR2 FRNRAP. The CDR3 length is 14 residues. After removal of 3 bases from V and 4 bases from J, the junction contained 5 bases not matched to a gene. This CDR3 is CASGFEGTATEAFF. The CDR3, as DNA: TGTGCTAGTGGTTTTGAGGGGACAGCCACTGAAGCTTTCTTT.

This chain uses TRBV19 with TRBJ1-2, with D possibly being TRBD1 (5 bases). The V and J ends lost 7 bases and 4 bases respectively, with 13 bases between them. The germline V gene encodes CDR1 LNHDA and CDR2 SQIVND (reference sequence). The CDR3 sequence is 13 residues long. This CDR3 reads CASMQGGSYGYTF. DNA of the CDR3: TGTGCCAGTATGCAGGGAGGATCCTATGGCTACACCTTC.

In its sample, this clonotype was seen a few times. This rearrangement joins TRBV24-1 to TRBJ2-7; D is tentatively TRBD1 or TRBD2 (5 bases each). CDR3 size: 15 residues. V shed 0 bases and J shed 5 bases, with 13 bases lying between them. CDR1 is KGHDR, CDR2 SFDVKD, per germline. CDR3 sequence: CATSDLHEGPNEQYV. DNA of the CDR3: TGTGCCACCAGTGATTTGCACGAGGGGCCGAACGAGCAGTACGTC.

The CDR3 reads CASSERGTVVEAFF. Written as DNA, the CDR3 is TGTGCCAGCAGTGAAAGAGGGACGGTAGTTGAAGCTTTCTTT. This chain connects TRBV6-1 to TRBJ1-1; possible D gene TRBD1, 5 bases. The CDR3 runs to 14 residues. Germline assignment: CDR1 MNHNS and CDR2 SASEGT. The V end lost 2 bases, the J end lost 7 bases, and 14 bases lay between the germline ends.

This clonotype was detected only a few times. The V gene is TRBV10-3, the J gene TRBJ1-1, with a possible D match to TRBD1 (5 bases). The CDR3 consists of 16 residues. Germline V gene data show CDR1 as ENHRY and CDR2 as SYGVKD. V dropped 6 bases and J dropped 3 bases, with 20 bases sitting between them. CDR3 sequence reads: CAISGDETDLHTEAFF. CDR3 coding DNA: TGTGCCATCAGCGGCGACGAGACAGACTTGCACACTGAAGCTTTCTTT.

The V call is TRBV4-1, the J call TRBJ2-7; D is uncertain. This CDR3 has 14 residues. Trimming shortened V by 0 bases and J by 4 bases, and 10 bases separated the two germline ends. Germline-derived CDR1 and CDR2 are MGHRA and YSYEKL. Written as DNA, the CDR3 is TGCGCCAGCAGCCAAGATCTGAAGGATTACGAGCAGTACTTC. This encodes CASSQDLKDYEQYF.

This chain connects TRBV11-2 to TRBJ1-5; D unclear. The CDR3 spans 17 residues. CDR1 SGHAT and CDR2 FQNNGV come from the germline V gene. Between the trimmed V and J ends, which lost 1 base and 5 bases, there was a span of 18 bases. The DNA for the CDR3 is TGTGCCAGCAGCTTAGTAGGTCTGGTGTCGCGGTATCAGCCCCAGCATTTT. Its protein product is CASSLVGLVSRYQPQHF.

The rearrangement joins TRBV10-3 to TRBJ2-1; weak D call: TRBD2 (5 bases). There are 13 residues in the CDR3. The germline CDR1 and CDR2 sequences are ENHRY and SYGVKD. Trimming took off 7 bases at V and 7 bases at J, with 14 bases between the two ends. The CDR3 DNA is TGTGCCATCACTGACTACGGGGTAAATGAGCAGTTCTTC. Amino acid sequence: CAITDYGVNEQFF.

This clonotype was counted at least ten times. As DNA, the CDR3 is TGTGCCAGCAATCTGGCAGGGGGCAATGTGGATACGCAGTATTTT. It encodes CASNLAGGNVDTQYF. The rearrangement uses TRBV6-1 and TRBJ2-3, with 8 bases identical to TRBD1. Germline V gene lookup returns CDR1 MNHNS and CDR2 SASEGT. This CDR3 spans 15 amino acids. J lost 6 bases, V lost 7 bases, and 12 bases had no gene match.

There are many counts of this clonotype. The chain uses TRBV5-1 and TRBJ2-7; perhaps TRBD2 as D (6 bases). The V gene lost 0 bases and the J gene lost 5 bases, with 15 bases spanning the gap. Per the germline V gene, CDR1 is SGHRS and CDR2 is YFSETQ. This CDR3 is built from 15 residues. The CDR3 region has the DNA TGCGCCAGCAGCTTGGGTTGGGGGGATAATAACGAGCAGTACTTC. Its protein is CASSLGWGDNNEQYF.

This clonotype was counted between two and nine times. A much larger clone differs from this one at a single base, so this may be a read error. The genes are TRBV7-8 and TRBJ1-3; 8 bases are a match to TRBD1. V lost 2 bases, J lost 2 bases, and 8 bases stayed unmatched. Germline assignment: CDR1 SGHVS and CDR2 FQNEAQ. CDR3 length: 17 amino acids. CDR3: CASSLIPWTGTGNTIYF. CDR3 DNA: TGTGCCAGCAGCTTAATACCCTGGACAGGGACTGGAAACACCATATATTTT.

This chain's CDR3 is CASSGTPNTGELFF. DNA of the CDR3: TGTGCCAGCAGCGGGACTCCTAACACCGGGGAGCTGTTTTTT. V gene TRBV9 combines with J gene TRBJ2-2; D is possibly TRBD2 (5 bases). CDR1 SGDLS and CDR2 YYNGEE come from the germline V gene. The CDR3 sequence is 14 residues long. V shed 3 bases and J shed 2 bases, with 8 bases lying between them.

The chain uses TRBV2 and TRBJ2-7; weak D call: TRBD2 (5 bases). Germline CDR1 is SNHLY and CDR2 is FYNNEI. With 3 bases removed from V and 7 bases from J, the gap between germline ends came to 13 bases. This CDR3 contains 13 residues. CDR3 DNA: TGTGCCAGCAGTGACAGGCCCTCGGGGGAGCAGTACGTC. Translating gives CASSDRPSGEQYV.